This T cell receptor (beta chain) was captured by sequencing in a study of cytomegalovirus exposure and HLA in healthy donors. Overall study context: The 100 to 150 validation repertoires and the approximately 700 first-cohort repertoires shared a platform, a later analysis reported. Study-level results: Clusters of TCRs from the first cohort tended to co-occur in the 120 validation repertoires (as a later analysis found). Across donors, most TCRs were seen rarely, yet some public ones were widespread.

As regards this clone: Its antigen remains unknown.

Germline V gene lookup returns CDR1 SQVTM and CDR2 ANQGSEA. V lost 8 bases and J lost 5; bases outside the gene matches: 13. The CDR3 is made up of 14 amino acids. Using immunoSEQ multiplex PCR, the repertoire was profiled, and TCRdb retains in-frame clones only, with some absent. Here the sample spans some 130,000 clones, approximately 87% being singletons. The chain joins TRBV29-1 to TRBJ2-3; 7 bases are a match to TRBD1. This sequence was found in a woman under 30 in good health and CMV-seropositive. What was sequenced was PBMCs. This CDR3 reads CSSKGAVGVDTQYF. The CDR3 DNA reads TGCAGCTCGAAGGGGGCGGTGGGGGTAGATACGCAGTATTTT.